This TCR beta chain was profiled in a study of regulatory T cells in long-lasting Graves disease. TCR beta libraries were built with iRepertoire HTBI primers and Arm-PCR of CDR3 regions. From the multiplex PCR reads, TCRdb called clonotypes with MiXCR, one entry per CDR3 protein. The sample contains around 450,000 distinct CDR3 sequences, around 16% of which appear only once. Time point here: newly diagnosed GD, antithyroid drugs for less than 3 months. PBMC-extracted RNA yielded the TCR library. The CDR3 has 14 residues. With 2 bases removed from V and 4 bases from J, the gap between germline ends came to 9 bases. CDR1 and CDR2 (germline): SQVTM, ANQGSEA. These data were also reused for a study on T cells in Graves' hyperthyroidism and ophthalmopathy.

This receptor was taken from a man between 40 and 49 years old with Graves disease. This sequence joins TRBV29-1 and TRBJ2-6; D is unresolved. This material consisted of peripheral blood mononuclear cells (PBMCs), taken at new diagnosis, from a patient treated with antithyroid drugs. The CDR3 bases are TGCAGCGTTGAAATAGGGCCGGGGGCCAACGTCCTGACTTTC. The encoded protein is CSVEIGPGANVLTF. Filled out from reference TRBV29-1 and TRBJ2-6, the complete variable domain reads SAVISQKPSRDICQRGTSLTIQCQVDSQVTMMFWYRQQPGQSLTLIATANQGSEATYESGFVIDKFPISRPNLTFSTLTVSNMSPEDSSIYLCSVEIGPGANVLTFGAGSRLTVL.